These 29 T cell receptor beta chains share one sample of origin, sequenced in a study of T cells after posttransplantation cyclophosphamide. A marrow graft followed busulfan-fludarabine conditioning, with cyclophosphamide on days +3 and +4. Produced via immunoSEQ multiplex PCR; TCRdb's table is partial and in-frame only. The sample shows roughly 7,000 clones, about 92% of them seen only once. Sequenced here: CD8+ T cells sorted from blood, sampled after allogeneic stem cell transplant with posttransplant cyclophosphamide. The source is a male patient aged 55 to 70 who received an allogeneic stem cell transplant from a related donor and was CMV-positive. Some T cells may have come from the graft donor.

This chain connects TRBV19 to TRBJ1-2; D may be TRBD1 (5 bases). Germline V gene sequence: CDR1 LNHDA, CDR2 SQIVND (reference sequence). This CDR3 has 12 residues. The V end lost 9 bases, the J end lost 2 bases, and 10 bases lay between the germline ends. CDR3 residues: CASKGVNYGYTF. The CDR3 bases are TGTGCCAGCAAAGGGGTCAACTATGGCTACACCTTC.

By frequency in the sample, this clone is large. V gene TRBV6-1 combines with J gene TRBJ2-5; weak D call: TRBD1 (7 bases). V was shortened by 1 base and J by 1 base, with 10 bases between the two germline ends. CDR3 length: 15 residues. Per the germline V gene, CDR1 is MNHNS and CDR2 is SASEGT. The chain's CDR3 is CASSEGGTAQETQYF. In nucleotides, the CDR3 is TGTGCCAGCAGTGAAGGCGGGACAGCCCAAGAGACCCAGTACTTC.

This clone was detected once. The chain joins TRBV4-2 to TRBJ1-2; 9 bases are a match to TRBD1. The CDR3 is made up of 16 amino acids. Unmatched junction bases numbered 9, after V lost 0 bases and J lost 7 bases. In germline, CDR1 is LGHNA, CDR2 YNFKEQ. DNA of the CDR3: TGTGCCAGCAGCCAAGATGGTTATACAGGGGGCTTTGGCTACACCTTC. Protein sequence: CASSQDGYTGGFGYTF.

The chain joins TRBV9 to TRBJ2-5; unclear D gene. The CDR3 covers 15 residues. V lost 4 bases, J lost 5 bases, and 18 bases lay in between. Germline lookup yields CDR1 SGDLS and CDR2 YYNGEE. This CDR3 reads CASSPSGSQRETQYF. CDR3 in DNA: TGTGCCAGCAGCCCTAGTGGTAGCCAGAGGGAGACCCAGTACTTC.

The sample holds one count of this clone. V gene TRBV7-8 combines with J gene TRBJ2-5, with D possibly matching TRBD2 (7 bases). Germline V gives CDR1 SGHVS, CDR2 FQNEAQ. The CDR3 has 16 amino acids. Deletions cut 0 bases from V and 3 bases from J, with 14 bases between. The CDR3 sequence is CASSLAMAGAEETQYF. The CDR3, as DNA: TGTGCCAGCAGCTTAGCGATGGCGGGGGCCGAAGAGACCCAGTACTTC.

V and J are TRBV27 and TRBJ2-2, with D uncertain. Germline V gene data show CDR1 as MNHEY and CDR2 as SMNVEV (reference sequence). With 2 bases removed from V and 4 bases from J, the gap between germline ends came to 8 bases. The CDR3 runs 14 residues. CDR3 DNA sequence: TGTGCCAGCAGTTTAAATCCGGTCACCGGGGAGCTGTTTTTT. This translates into CASSLNPVTGELFF.

This rearrangement joins TRBV7-9 to TRBJ1-2; TRBD1 might be the D (6 bases). The germline gives CDR1 SEHNR, CDR2 FQNEAQ (reference sequence). The ends were cut back, 0 bases at V and 4 bases at J, with 12 bases in the middle. The CDR3 length is 15 residues. The CDR3 coding sequence is TGTGCCAGCAGCTTAGCGCTGGACAGCGTCTATGGCTACACCTTC. This translates into CASSLALDSVYGYTF. The whole variable domain, remainder taken from reference TRBV7-9 and TRBJ1-2, is DTGVSQNPRHKITKRGQNVTFRCDPISEHNRLYWYRQTLGQGPEFLTYFQNEAQLEKSRLLSDRFSAERPKGSFSTLEIQRTEQGDSAMYLCASSLALDSVYGYTFGSGTRLTVV.

The chain is built from TRBV13 and TRBJ1-4; 10 bases map to TRBD1. CDR1 PRHDT and CDR2 FYEKMQ come from the germline V gene (reference sequence). V shed 5 bases, J shed 6 bases, and the junction held 6 bases outside the gene matches. The CDR3 spans 15 residues. CDR3 sequence reads: CASSPPGQGYEKLFF. The CDR3 DNA is TGTGCCAGCAGCCCCCCGGGACAGGGGTATGAAAAACTGTTTTTT.

The CDR3 DNA is TGTGCCAGCAGCGGGCGGACAGGGCACGATGGCTACACCTTC. Translated, it gives CASSGRTGHDGYTF. The V gene is TRBV13, the J gene TRBJ1-2; 8 nucleotides match TRBD1. The CDR3 sequence is 14 residues long. The V and J ends lost 5 bases and 6 bases, in that order; junction bases with no gene match: 8. Germline V gene lookup returns CDR1 PRHDT and CDR2 FYEKMQ (reference sequence).

The chain joins TRBV27 to TRBJ2-1, with D uncertain. The V gene lost 0 bases and the J gene lost 0 bases, with 9 bases spanning the gap. Germline values: CDR1 MNHEY, CDR2 SMNVEV (reference sequence). The CDR3 has 16 residues. The CDR3 sequence is CASSLSAGDSYNEQFF. The CDR3 DNA reads TGTGCCAGCAGTTTATCGGCAGGTGACTCCTACAATGAGCAGTTCTTC.

The gene calls are TRBV5-8 and TRBJ1-1; D call uncertain. The CDR3 length is 13 residues. The germline V gene has CDR1 SGHTS and CDR2 YDEGEE. Trimming left V 2 bases short and J 3 bases short, with 8 bases between. DNA for the CDR3: TGTGCCAGCAGCTTAGGCGGGGACACTGAAGCTTTCTTT. Translating gives CASSLGGDTEAFF. The full variable domain, in which reference TRBV5-8 and TRBJ1-1 provide the parts outside the CDR3, is EAGVTQSPTHLIKTRGQQATLRCSPISGHTSVYWYQQALGLGLQFLLWYDEGEERNRGNFPPRFSGRQFPNYSSELNVNALELEDSALYLCASSLGGDTEAFFGQGTRLTVV.

This rearrangement joins TRBV27 to TRBJ2-7; weak D call: TRBD1 (7 bases). The CDR3 is made up of 16 amino acids. In germline, CDR1 is MNHEY, CDR2 SMNVEV (reference sequence). Deletions cut 2 bases from V and 1 base from J, with 15 bases between. Here the CDR3 reads CASSLVPGGGSYEQYF. For the CDR3, the DNA is TGTGCCAGCAGTTTAGTCCCAGGGGGAGGATCCTACGAGCAGTACTTC.

The V and J genes are TRBV7-6 and TRBJ2-3; TRBD1 matches at 10 bases. The CDR3 is 16 residues long. The V segment lost 5 bases and the J segment 0 bases; nucleotides outside the gene matches: 5. CDR1 is SGHVS and CDR2 is FNYEAQ in the germline V gene. This CDR3 is CASSPRQGASTDTQYF. CDR3 DNA: TGTGCCAGCAGCCCGCGACAGGGGGCAAGCACAGATACGCAGTATTTT.

The chain has TRBV13 and TRBJ2-7; TRBD1 is a possible D gene (7 bases). In germline, CDR1 is PRHDT, CDR2 FYEKMQ (reference sequence). This CDR3 region has 14 residues. Trimming took 6 bases from V and 1 from J, leaving 13 bases between them. The CDR3 region has the DNA TGTGCCAGCAGTCTGACAGGGAGGTCCTACGAGCAGTACTTC. It is translated as CASSLTGRSYEQYF.

This rearrangement joins TRBV30 to TRBJ2-5; 7 bases match TRBD1. This CDR3 spans 13 amino acids. V trimming: 0 bases; J trimming: 5 bases; junction bases outside the gene matches: 3. Germline-derived CDR1 and CDR2 are GTSNPN and SVGIG (reference sequence). For the CDR3, the DNA is TGTGCCTGGAGTGTCCTGGACAGGGAGACCCAGTACTTC. Translation gives CAWSVLDRETQYF.

The V call is TRBV20-1, the J call TRBJ1-1; D uncertain. CDR3 length: 11 amino acids. The germline V gene has CDR1 DFQATT and CDR2 SNEGSKA (reference sequence). V was pared by 6 bases and J by 0 bases, with 5 bases between. The CDR3 is CSAPLNTEAFF. The CDR3 DNA sequence: TGCAGTGCCCCTCTGAACACTGAAGCTTTCTTT.

This clone occurred once. The rearrangement joins TRBV9 to TRBJ2-1; 9 bases align to TRBD2. The germline V gene encodes CDR1 SGDLS and CDR2 YYNGEE. Trimming took 0 bases from V and 10 from J; bases not matched to a gene: 11. The CDR3 is 16 amino acids. CDR3 sequence reads: CASSVGGGGASEEQFF. The CDR3 bases are TGTGCCAGCAGCGTAGGTGGCGGGGGGGCCTCTGAGGAGCAGTTCTTC. The full variable domain, its missing parts supplied by reference TRBV9 and TRBJ2-1, is DSGVTQTPKHLITATGQRVTLRCSPRSGDLSVYWYQQSLDQGLQFLIQYYNGEERAKGNILERFSAQQFPDLHSELNLSSLELGDSALYFCASSVGGGGASEEQFFGPGTRLTVL.

V and J are TRBV6-5 and TRBJ2-7; 7 nucleotides align to TRBD2. Germline trimming cut 6 bases from V and 5 bases from J; bases unmatched to any gene: 10. The V gene's germline CDR1 is MNHEY and CDR2 SVGAGI. There are 14 residues in the CDR3. CDR3 coding DNA: TGTGCCAGCAGCCGTGGGGGGGAAGGACACGAGCAGTACTTC. Its translation: CASSRGGEGHEQYF.

This rearrangement joins TRBV7-9 to TRBJ2-5; 7 nucleotides agree with TRBD1. Trimming took 10 bases from V and 3 from J; bases not matched to a gene: 14. CDR1 is SEHNR and CDR2 is FQNEAQ in the germline V gene (reference sequence). The CDR3 consists of 15 residues. Here the CDR3 DNA reads TGTGCCACGTTTCCATTAGGGGGCCGAGAAGAGACCCAGTACTTC. It translates to CATFPLGGREETQYF. Full variable domain (remainder filled in from reference TRBV7-9 and TRBJ2-5): DTGVSQNPRHKITKRGQNVTFRCDPISEHNRLYWYRQTLGQGPEFLTYFQNEAQLEKSRLLSDRFSAERPKGSFSTLEIQRTEQGDSAMYLCATFPLGGREETQYFGPGTRLLVL.

The rearrangement links TRBV9 to TRBJ2-1; 9 bases map to TRBD2. CDR3 size: 15 residues. V shed 4 bases and J 3 bases; nucleotides not matched to a gene: 5. Germline V gives CDR1 SGDLS, CDR2 YYNGEE. As DNA, the CDR3 is TGTGCCAGCAGCCGAAGCGGGGGGTACTACAATGAGCAGTTCTTC. It is translated as CASSRSGGYYNEQFF.

This chain links TRBV27 with TRBJ2-7; the D gene is possibly TRBD1 (6 bases). The CDR3 length is 14 residues. V lost 5 bases to trimming and J lost 3 bases, with 14 bases between them. Germline V CDR1 and CDR2: MNHEY, SMNVEV (reference sequence). As DNA, the CDR3 is TGTGCCAGCAGTCCGCGGACAGAGCTCTACGAGCAGTACTTC. Its translation: CASSPRTELYEQYF.

The chain couples TRBV7-2 to TRBJ2-2; a weak D match, TRBD1 (6 bases). V was clipped by 5 bases and J by 4 bases, with 17 bases between them. This CDR3 region has 16 residues. The V gene's germline CDR1 is SGHTA and CDR2 FQGNSA. The CDR3 reads CASSVGQILFTGELFF. The CDR3 DNA is TGTGCCAGCAGCGTCGGACAGATTCTTTTCACCGGGGAGCTGTTTTTT. The full variable domain, rest sourced from reference TRBV7-2 and TRBJ2-2, is GAGVSQSPSNKVTEKGKDVELRCDPISGHTALYWYRQSLGQGLEFLIYFQGNSAPDKSGLPSDRFSAERTGGSVSTLTIQRTQQEDSAVYLCASSVGQILFTGELFFGEGSRLTVL.

The V call is TRBV4-3, the J call TRBJ1-2, with D perhaps TRBD1 (5 bases). The ends were cut back, 0 bases at V and 8 bases at J, with 19 bases in the middle. This CDR3 region has 16 residues. Looked up from germline, CDR1 is LGHNA and CDR2 is YSLEER. The CDR3 bases are TGCGCCAGCAGCCAAGATCGTTTGGGGCCGCTCTGGGGCTACACCTTC. This gives the protein CASSQDRLGPLWGYTF.

CDR3 sequence reads: CATGGLTNEKLFF. The CDR3 coding sequence is TGTGCCACCGGGGGGCTAACTAATGAAAAACTGTTTTTT. This sequence joins TRBV6-1 and TRBJ1-4; maybe TRBD1 (6 bases). Germline values: CDR1 MNHNS, CDR2 SASEGT. Between the trimmed V and J ends, which lost 10 bases and 1 base, there was a span of 10 bases. This CDR3 is built from 13 residues.

The rearrangement joins TRBV9 to TRBJ1-2; 7 nucleotides match TRBD1. The germline V gene has CDR1 SGDLS and CDR2 YYNGEE. V lost 0 bases, J lost 1 base, and 3 bases stayed unmatched. The CDR3 sequence is 15 residues long. The CDR3 bases are TGTGCCAGCAGCGTAGGACAGGGAGGTAACTATGGCTACACCTTC. Translating it yields CASSVGQGGNYGYTF.

The chain joins TRBV16 to TRBJ2-1; tentatively, D is TRBD1 (7 bases). The CDR3 is 16 residues long. Per the germline V gene, CDR1 is KGHSY and CDR2 is FQNENV. With 0 bases removed from V and 7 bases from J, the gap between germline ends came to 16 bases. In DNA form, the CDR3 reads TGTGCCAGCAGCCAATCGCGCCAGGGGGGAGTAAATGAGCAGTTCTTC. It translates to CASSQSRQGGVNEQFF.

With regard to this clone: This CDR3 is also generated by other DNA sequences in the sample. This chain uses TRBV6-5 with TRBJ1-1, with D possibly matching TRBD1 (5 bases). The CDR3 is made up of 14 amino acids. Germline CDR1 MNHEY, CDR2 SVGAGI. V was clipped by 0 bases and J by 4 bases, with 9 bases between them. The CDR3 bases are TGTGCCAGCAGTTACTCTACGGGGGGCACTGAAGCTTTCTTT. Encoded protein: CASSYSTGGTEAFF.

This clone came up a few times. The V call is TRBV6-6, the J call TRBJ2-2; 8 nucleotides line up with TRBD2. V dropped 2 bases and J dropped 6; count of bases not matched to a gene: 5. The CDR3 covers 15 residues. Germline lookup yields CDR1 MNHNY and CDR2 SVGAGI (reference sequence). CDR3 region: CASSYLGLGAGELFF. DNA of the CDR3: TGTGCCAGCAGTTACCTGGGACTAGGGGCCGGGGAGCTGTTTTTT.

Only a few counts were recorded for this clone. The chain combines TRBV4-1 with TRBJ2-2; no clear D gene. V lost 1 base and J 7 bases, leaving 4 bases between the germline ends. The CDR3 has 12 residues. CDR1 MGHRA and CDR2 YSYEKL come from the germline V gene. The CDR3 DNA is TGCGCCAGCAGCCAAGTATACGGGGAGCTGTTTTTT. It yields the protein CASSQVYGELFF.